These 3 T cell receptor beta chains were sequenced from one sample in a study of T-cell reconstitution after alpha-beta-depleted transplantation in children. It was with unique molecular identifiers that the TCRbeta library was prepared. TCRdb used MiXCR to reprocess the PCR reads, holding one entry per CDR3 protein. This sample carries 200,000 to 250,000 distinct CDR3 sequences, less than 9% of them seen once, and the ten largest clones take 5% to 7%. This specimen consisted of PBMCs, mostly from graft donor cells, obtained 180 days after TCRalphabeta/CD19-depleted stem cell transplant. These receptors originate from a male patient under 18 who had a stem cell transplant for acute lymphoblastic leukemia, so the T cells may come from the graft donor.

This clonotype was counted many times. The genes are TRBV6-1 and TRBJ1-2; TRBD1 aligns across 7 bases. The ends lost 0 bases at V and 4 bases at J; junction bases unmatched: 17. The germline gives CDR1 MNHNS, CDR2 SASEGT. The CDR3 length is 19 residues. CDR3 in DNA: TGTGCCAGCAGTGAAGCGAGAGTCATTCCCCGGGACAGAACCTATGGCTACACCTTC. Translation: CASSEARVIPRDRTYGYTF.

This chain connects TRBV6-1 to TRBJ2-2; D is ambiguous. V lost 5 bases to trimming and J lost 3 bases, with 13 bases between them. Germline V gene sequence: CDR1 MNHNS, CDR2 SASEGT. The CDR3 sequence is 15 residues long. CDR3 nucleotides: TGTGCCAGCAGTCGACAATTAAGGGACACCGGGGAGCTGTTTTTT. Residues: CASSRQLRDTGELFF.

This clonotype was recorded many times. The chain carries TRBV6-1 and TRBJ2-5, with D perhaps matching TRBD2 (5 bases). With 5 bases removed from V and 5 bases from J, the gap between germline ends came to 12 bases. CDR1 is MNHNS, CDR2 SASEGT, per germline. The CDR3 is made up of 13 amino acids. For the CDR3, the DNA is TGTGCCAGCAGTCTAGGACTTTTTGAGACCCAGTACTTC. Protein: CASSLGLFETQYF.